The sequence of this T cell receptor (beta chain) was determined in a study of blood T cell repertoires in COVID-19. Study-wide context: Sites in the United States, Italy and Spain provided acute and convalescent COVID-19 samples. Sources were T cells, B-cell-depleted T cells, or PBMCs; the material itself was cDNA or gDNA.

The data were produced by immunoSEQ multiplex PCR, yet TCRdb's version contains in-frame clones alone and is incomplete. The profile shows some 70,000 clones, about nine tenths of them singletons. V was pared by 5 bases and J by 3 bases, with 7 bases of the junction left unmatched. Looked up from germline, CDR1 is LNHDA and CDR2 is SQIVND (reference sequence). The CDR3 length is 15 residues. This chain uses TRBV19 with TRBJ1-1; 9 bases are a match to TRBD1. The source material was peripheral blood. The TCR comes from a man in his fifties or sixties with active COVID-19. CDR3 sequence: CASSLTGGTDTEAFF. The CDR3 bases are TGTGCCAGTAGTCTTACAGGGGGCACGGACACTGAAGCTTTCTTT. The full variable domain, in which reference TRBV19 and TRBJ1-1 provide the parts outside the CDR3, is DGGITQSPKYLFRKEGQNVTLSCEQNLNHDAMYWYRQDPGQGLRLIYYSQIVNDFQKGDIAEGYSVSREKKESFPLTVTSAQKNPTAFYLCASSLTGGTDTEAFFGQGTRLTVV.